Sequencing of this TCR beta chain was carried out in a study of OX40 agonist ivuxolimab in advanced cancers. CDR3 length: 15 residues. CDR1 is PRHDT, CDR2 FYEKMQ, per germline (reference sequence). Trimming removed 2 bases from V and 3 bases from J, with 11 bases in between. TCRdb keeps only in-frame clones here, not all; method: immunoSEQ multiplex PCR. The data contain fewer than 85,000 clones, approximately 91% of them singletons. This clonotype was sampled from an adult with an advanced solid tumor such as melanoma, head and neck, liver or kidney cancer. The sequenced sample was CD4+ or CD8+ T cells sorted from blood, obtained in a trial of the OX40 agonist ivuxolimab. The chain is built from TRBV13 and TRBJ2-1, with D maybe TRBD2 (6 bases). Written as DNA, the CDR3 is TGTGCCAGCAGCTTACTTAGCGGCAACTACAATGAGCAGTTCTTC. Its translation: CASSLLSGNYNEQFF.